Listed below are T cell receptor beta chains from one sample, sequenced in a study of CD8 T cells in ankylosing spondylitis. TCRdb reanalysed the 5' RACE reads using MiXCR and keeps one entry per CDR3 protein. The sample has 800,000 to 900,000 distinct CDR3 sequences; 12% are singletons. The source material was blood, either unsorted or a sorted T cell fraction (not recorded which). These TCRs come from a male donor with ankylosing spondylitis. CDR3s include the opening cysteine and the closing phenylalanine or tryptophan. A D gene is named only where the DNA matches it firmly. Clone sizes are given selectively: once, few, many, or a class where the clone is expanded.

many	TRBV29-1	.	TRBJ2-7	CSVENRGLGSYEQYF	TGCAGCGTTGAAAATAGAGGGTTAGGGTCCTACGAGCAGTACTTC
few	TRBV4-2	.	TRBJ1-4	CASSQDWGGGGEKLFF	TGTGCCAGCAGCCAAGATTGGGGGGGCGGTGGGGAAAAACTGTTTTTT
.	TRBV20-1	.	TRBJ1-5	CSARRAATNQPQHF	TGCAGTGCTAGGCGGGCAGCTACTAATCAGCCCCAGCATTTT
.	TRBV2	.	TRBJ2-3	CASSETRGGRADTQYF	TGTGCCAGCAGTGAGACGAGGGGGGGGAGGGCAGATACGCAGTATTTT
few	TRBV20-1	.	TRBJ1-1	CSARDLSGRRTEAFF	TGCAGTGCTAGAGATCTATCCGGACGACGGACTGAAGCTTTCTTT
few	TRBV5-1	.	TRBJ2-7	CASRATPGSYEQYF	TGCGCCAGCAGGGCTACCCCAGGGAGCTACGAGCAGTACTTC
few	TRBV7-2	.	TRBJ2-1	CASSFSTSLLAFF	TGTGCCAGCAGCTTTAGTACGTCGCTCCTTGCGTTCTTC
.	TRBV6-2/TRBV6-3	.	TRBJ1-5	CASSQRRINQPQHF	TGTGCCAGCAGTCAGCGGAGGATCAATCAGCCCCAGCATTTT
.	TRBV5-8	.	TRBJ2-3	CASSSPGQADTQYF	TGTGCCAGCAGCTCCCCAGGCCAGGCAGATACGCAGTATTTT
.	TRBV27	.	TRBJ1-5	CASSLWGAENQPQHF	TGTGCCAGCAGTTTATGGGGCGCGGAGAATCAGCCCCAGCATTTT
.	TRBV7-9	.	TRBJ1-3	CASSHRVQGSSGNTIYF	TGTGCCAGCAGCCACCGGGTCCAAGGTTCCTCTGGAAACACCATATATTTT
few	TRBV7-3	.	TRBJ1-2	CASSLTSSGEYGYTF	TGTGCCAGCAGCTTAACGTCGTCAGGGGAATATGGCTACACCTTC
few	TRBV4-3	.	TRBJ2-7	CASSPARGVQYF	TGCGCCAGCAGCCCTGCTAGGGGGGTGCAGTACTTC
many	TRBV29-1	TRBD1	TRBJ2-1	CSVEDTGTDNEQFF	TGCAGCGTCGAGGACACCGGGACAGACAATGAGCAGTTCTTC
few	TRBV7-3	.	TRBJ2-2	CASSLNGYSNTGELFF	TGTGCCAGCAGCTTAAACGGCTACTCGAACACCGGGGAGCTGTTTTTT
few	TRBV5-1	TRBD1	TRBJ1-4	CASSLARGDEKLFF	TGCGCCAGCAGCTTGGCCAGGGGGGACGAAAAACTGTTTTTT
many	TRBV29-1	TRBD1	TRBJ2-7	CSVTLSGQRHEQYF	TGCAGCGTTACCCTTTCGGGACAGAGGCACGAGCAGTACTTC
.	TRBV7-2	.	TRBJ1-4	CASSLNYGGYEKLFF	TGTGCCAGCAGCTTAAACTACGGGGGGTATGAAAAACTGTTTTTT
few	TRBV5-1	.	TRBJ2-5	CASSLQGRNQETQYF	TGCGCCAGCAGCTTGCAGGGACGGAACCAAGAGACCCAGTACTTC
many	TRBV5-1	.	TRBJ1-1	CASSPDPQFSNTEAFF	TGCGCCAGCAGCCCCGACCCCCAGTTTTCTAACACTGAAGCTTTCTTT
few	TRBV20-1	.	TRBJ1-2	CSASTTRADGGYTF	TGCAGTGCTAGTACTACGAGAGCCGACGGTGGCTACACCTTC
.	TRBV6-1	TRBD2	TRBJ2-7	CASAWRGDYEQYF	TGTGCCAGCGCCTGGCGGGGGGACTACGAGCAGTACTTC
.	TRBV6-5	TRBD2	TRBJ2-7	CASSYGGGSGATYEQYF	TGTGCCAGCAGTTACGGGGGGGGGAGCGGGGCCACCTACGAGCAGTACTTC
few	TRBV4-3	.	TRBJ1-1	CASSQRDRRDTEAFF	TGCGCCAGCAGCCAGAGAGACAGGCGGGACACTGAAGCTTTCTTT
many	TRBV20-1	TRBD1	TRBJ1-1	CSAPHGQGLGTEAFF	TGCAGTGCTCCACACGGACAGGGGTTGGGCACTGAAGCTTTCTTT
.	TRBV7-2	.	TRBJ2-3	CASSLSASADTQYF	TGTGCCAGCAGCTTAAGCGCTAGCGCAGATACGCAGTATTTT
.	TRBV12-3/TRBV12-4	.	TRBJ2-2	CASSFWTLSTGPTGELFF	TGTGCCAGCAGTTTTTGGACGCTGAGTACAGGCCCCACCGGGGAGCTGTTTTTT
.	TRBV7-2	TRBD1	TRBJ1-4	CASSNPYRGKGEKLFF	TGTGCCAGCAGCAACCCGTACAGGGGCAAGGGGGAAAAACTGTTTTTT
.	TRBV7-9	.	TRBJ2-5	CASRKAGQETQYF	TGTGCCAGCAGGAAGGCGGGGCAGGAGACCCAGTACTTC
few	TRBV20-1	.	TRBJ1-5	CSAPGVGFGQPQHF	TGCAGTGCTCCTGGGGTGGGTTTTGGGCAGCCCCAGCATTTT
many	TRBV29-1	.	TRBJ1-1	CSVGVGPNTEAFF	TGCAGCGTTGGGGTCGGACCGAACACTGAAGCTTTCTTT
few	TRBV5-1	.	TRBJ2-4	CASSLDGRNIQYF	TGCGCCAGCAGCTTGGATGGTAGAAACATTCAGTACTTC
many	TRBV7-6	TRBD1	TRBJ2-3	CASSSRTGNTDTQYF	TGTGCCAGCAGCTCTAGGACAGGGAACACAGATACGCAGTATTTT
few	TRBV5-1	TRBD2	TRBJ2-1	CASSPRVAGLTYNEQFF	TGCGCCAGCAGCCCTCGGGTAGCGGGATTGACCTACAATGAGCAGTTCTTC
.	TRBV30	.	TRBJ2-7	CAWSGNWNEQYF	TGTGCCTGGAGTGGCAACTGGAACGAGCAGTACTTC
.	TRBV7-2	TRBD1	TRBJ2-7	CASSIAGTASYEQYF	TGTGCCAGCAGCATCGCCGGGACAGCATCCTACGAGCAGTACTTC
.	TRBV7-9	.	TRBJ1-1	CASSRDGSNLVF	TGTGCCAGCAGCCGTGACGGAAGCAATTTGGTCTTT
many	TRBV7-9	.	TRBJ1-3	CASSRTSWDTIYF	TGTGCCAGCAGCAGGACATCCTGGGACACCATATATTTT
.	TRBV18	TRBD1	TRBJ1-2	CASSPLPGQGDYGYTF	TGTGCCAGCTCACCACTACCGGGACAGGGAGACTATGGCTACACCTTC
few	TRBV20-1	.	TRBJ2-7	CSAQGPGYEQYF	TGCAGTGCTCAGGGACCCGGCTACGAGCAGTACTTC
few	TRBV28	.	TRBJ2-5	CASSSSFRETQYF	TGTGCCAGCAGTTCAAGTTTTAGAGAGACCCAGTACTTC